This TCR beta chain was recorded in a study of T cells after yellow fever vaccination. Findings and caveats of the study: After the booster, over 95% of CD4 and roughly nine tenths of CD8 primary-response clones were re-detected. Contamination by abundant bulk-population clonotypes could be present in FACS-sorted repertoires.

This clonotype was counted only a few times. The antigen remains unidentified. Germline CDR1 reads SGHVS; CDR2 reads FQNEAQ. This CDR3 region has 17 residues. The V gene lost 1 base and the J gene lost 2 bases, with 14 bases spanning the gap. Each CDR3 protein gets one entry after TCRdb re-called the 5' RACE reads with MiXCR. The sample records some 350,000 distinct CDR3 sequences, 8.7% being singletons. The sequencing used PBMCs, collected on the day of the first yellow fever vaccination. This sequence was found in a man aged 18 to 29 who received the YFV17D yellow fever vaccine. The V call is TRBV7-8, the J call TRBJ2-2; D perhaps matches TRBD2 (5 bases). Here the CDR3 DNA reads TGTGCCAGCAGCTTAGTGGCGGGCGGTACTAACACCGGGGAGCTGTTTTTT. Translation: CASSLVAGGTNTGELFF.